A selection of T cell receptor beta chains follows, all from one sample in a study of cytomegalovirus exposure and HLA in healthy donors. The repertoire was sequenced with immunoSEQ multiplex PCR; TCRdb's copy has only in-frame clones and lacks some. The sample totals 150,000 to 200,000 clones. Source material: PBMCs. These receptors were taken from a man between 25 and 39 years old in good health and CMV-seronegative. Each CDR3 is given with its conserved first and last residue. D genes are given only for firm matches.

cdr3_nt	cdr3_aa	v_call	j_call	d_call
TGTGCCTGGAAGGGACTAGCGGGAGGGCGTAGCTCCTACAATGAGCAGTTCTTC	CAWKGLAGGRSSYNEQFF	TRBV30	TRBJ2-1	TRBD2
TGTGCCAGCAGTTCTTACAATGAGCAGTTCTTC	CASSSYNEQFF	TRBV28	TRBJ2-1	NA
TGTGCCAGCAGTGACTCGATTTTTGGGGGGGCCTTAGATACGCAGTATTTT	CASSDSIFGGALDTQYF	TRBV6-4	TRBJ2-3	NA
TGTGCCAGCAGTGGATGGGGCAGGGTAGGCGAGCAGTACTTC	CASSGWGRVGEQYF	TRBV2	TRBJ2-7	NA
TGTGCCAGCAGTGCCCTGTCGGGTCCGGGGGGCGGGATCTACGAGCAGTACTTC	CASSALSGPGGGIYEQYF	TRBV27	TRBJ2-7	NA
TGTGCCAGCACAGCGGGAGACACCGGGGAGCTGTTTTTT	CASTAGDTGELFF	TRBV2	TRBJ2-2	TRBD2
TGTGCCAGCAGTCCGCGACAGGGCTACGAGCAGTACTTC	CASSPRQGYEQYF	TRBV27	TRBJ2-7	TRBD1
TGCGCCAGCAGCGGACAGATCAATAGCAATCAGCCCCAGCATTTT	CASSGQINSNQPQHF	TRBV4-1	TRBJ1-5	NA
TGTGCCAGCAGCGTAGGGTCGGGACACGGATCCTACAATGAGCAGTTCTTC	CASSVGSGHGSYNEQFF	TRBV9	TRBJ2-1	NA
TGTGCCAGCAGCTTAATGTGTCACCCGAGCTCTGGGGCCAACGTCCTGACTTTC	CASSLMCHPSSGANVLTF	TRBV7-4	TRBJ2-6	NA
TGTGCCACCAGCATATCCGCGGCGGGGACCAACTATGGCTACACCTTC	CATSISAAGTNYGYTF	TRBV15	TRBJ1-2	NA
TGTGCCAGCAGACTGAATCTTAACTATGGCTACACCTTC	CASRLNLNYGYTF	TRBV27	TRBJ1-2	NA